The 17 T cell receptor beta chains reported below all come from one sample, sequenced in a study of blood T cell repertoires in COVID-19. The data were produced by immunoSEQ multiplex PCR, yet TCRdb's version contains in-frame clones alone and is incomplete. The sample gives approximately 270,000 clones, nearly 90% of which show up once; 1.9% is in the top ten. Input material: PBMCs or T cells enriched from blood (not recorded which). The receptors shown here come from a woman between 55 and 75 years old who had recovered from COVID-19.

The gene calls are TRBV28 and TRBJ2-7; D is perhaps TRBD1 (6 bases). Germline CDR1 reads MDHEN; CDR2 reads SYDVKM. This CDR3 contains 13 residues. The V end was cut by 7 bases, the J end by 2 bases, with 12 bases between. CDR3 sequence: CASINRVTYEQYF. DNA for the CDR3: TGTGCCAGCATCAACAGGGTGACCTACGAGCAGTACTTC.

Concerning this clone itself: The junction departs from the called germline gene at one end, perhaps through a read error. The V and J genes are TRBV28 and TRBJ1-5; 8 nucleotides agree with TRBD1. CDR3 length: 12 amino acids. Germline assignment: CDR1 MDHEN and CDR2 SYDVKM. Here the CDR3 reads CASSSPGGYRGF. The CDR3 DNA is TGTGCCAGCAGTTCCCCAGGGGGCTATCGGGGTTTT.

This clone occurred a few times. In the same sample, other DNA sequences code for this CDR3. The chain uses TRBV28 and TRBJ1-5, with 7 positions matching TRBD1. Trimming took 6 bases from V and 6 from J; bases not matched to a gene: 8. From germline, CDR1 is MDHEN and CDR2 SYDVKM. The CDR3 has 14 amino acids. The CDR3, as DNA: TGTGCCAGCAGCCTACCGGACAGGTTTCAGCCCCAGCATTTT. Translating gives CASSLPDRFQPQHF.

The V call is TRBV7-2, the J call TRBJ1-1; 8 bases fit TRBD1. The CDR3 spans 14 residues. J was trimmed by 8 bases and V by 4 bases; bases with no gene match: 9. CDR1 and CDR2 (germline): SGHTA, FQGNSA. DNA for the CDR3: TGTGCCAGCAGCTCCCCAAGACAGGGGACCGAAGCTTTCTTT. This gives the protein CASSSPRQGTEAFF.

This clone appeared a single time. This chain uses TRBV4-1 with TRBJ1-4; no reliable D call. Germline-derived CDR1 and CDR2 are MGHRA and YSYEKL. CDR3 length equals 14 residues. Trimming shortened V by 0 bases and J by 9 bases, and 11 bases separated the two germline ends. CDR3 sequence: CASSQESRAKKLFF. The CDR3, as DNA: TGCGCCAGCAGCCAAGAGTCACGAGCCAAAAAACTGTTTTTT.

The rearrangement links TRBV5-1 to TRBJ2-2; 12 bases align to TRBD2. Per germline, CDR1 SGHRS and CDR2 YFSETQ. There are 18 residues in the CDR3. V lost 0 bases to trimming and J lost 3 bases; unmatched junction nucleotides: 6. The CDR3 DNA sequence: TGCGCCAGCAGCTTGGTAGCTAGCGGGGGGGCCTACACCGGGGAGCTGTTTTTT. Its translation is CASSLVASGGAYTGELFF.

The chain employs TRBV2 and TRBJ1-5, with D hard to call. This CDR3 has 12 residues. Trimming cost V 6 bases and J 4 bases, with 7 bases left between them. Germline V gene lookup returns CDR1 SNHLY and CDR2 FYNNEI. The CDR3 DNA reads as TGTGCCAGCAGCAGTACAAATCAGCCCCAGCATTTT. Protein product: CASSSTNQPQHF.

This CDR3 reads CASSGVGAQQYF. The CDR3, as DNA: TGCGCCAGCAGCGGCGTTGGAGCCCAGCAGTACTTC. This chain links TRBV10-2 with TRBJ2-7; D uncertain. The ends were cut back, 6 bases at V and 8 bases at J, with 14 bases in the middle. The CDR3 contains 12 residues. Per the germline V gene, CDR1 is WSHSY and CDR2 is SAAADI.

The gene calls are TRBV28 and TRBJ1-4; 7 nucleotides line up with TRBD1. Germline CDR1 reads MDHEN; CDR2 reads SYDVKM. The CDR3 runs to 16 residues. Trimming took 6 bases from V and 7 from J; bases not matched to a gene: 14. CDR3 sequence (DNA): TGTGCCAGCAGCCAAGTCCAGCAGGGGGGTCGTGAAAAACTGTTTTTT. Translation gives CASSQVQQGGREKLFF.

The chain uses TRBV3-1 (or the pseudogene TRBV3-2) and TRBJ2-1; no reliable D call. The V end lost 6 bases, the J end lost 9 bases, and 9 bases lay between the germline ends. The CDR3 is 11 residues long. Germline values: CDR1 LGHDT, CDR2 YNNKEL (reference sequence). The CDR3 region is CASRFLGEQFF. CDR3 bases: TGTGCCAGCAGATTTCTCGGTGAGCAGTTCTTC.

V and J are TRBV28 and TRBJ1-1; the D gene is possibly TRBD1 (5 bases). The V gene lost 6 bases and the J gene lost 0 bases, with 11 bases spanning the gap. The CDR3 is made up of 14 amino acids. Germline V gives CDR1 MDHEN, CDR2 SYDVKM. Here the CDR3 DNA reads TGTGCCAGCAGCAAGGTGACAGTGAACACTGAAGCTTTCTTT. Translation: CASSKVTVNTEAFF.

This chain joins TRBV12-3 or TRBV12-4 and TRBJ2-5; D is possibly TRBD2 (5 bases). CDR3 size: 12 residues. V was shortened by 5 bases and J by 4 bases, with 8 bases between the two germline ends. CDR3 in amino acids: CASSTEGETQYF. In DNA, the CDR3 is TGTGCCAGCAGTACAGAGGGAGAGACCCAGTACTTC.

In DNA form, the CDR3 reads TGCGCCAGCAGTGATTCGGGACAGGGTCGGGAGCAGTACTTC. This translates into CASSDSGQGREQYF. The rearrangement uses TRBV10-1 and TRBJ2-7, with TRBD1 matching 9 bases. CDR3 length equals 14 residues. Germline CDR1 WNHNN, CDR2 SYGVQD (reference sequence). With 3 bases clipped from V and 7 bases from J, the junction kept 7 bases outside the gene matches.

The rearrangement uses TRBV9 and TRBJ2-3; 16 bases are shared with TRBD2. Germline V CDR1 and CDR2: SGDLS, YYNGEE. V shed 7 bases and J 4 bases; nucleotides not matched to a gene: 6. CDR3 length equals 16 residues. The CDR3 bases are TGTGCCAGCGGGACTAGCGGGAGGGCCGAGGCAGATACGCAGTATTTT. Amino acids: CASGTSGRAEADTQYF.

This chain joins TRBV11-2 and TRBJ1-2; D not resolved. Trimming shortened V by 2 bases and J by 1 base, and 8 bases separated the two germline ends. The CDR3 contains 14 residues. The germline V gene encodes CDR1 SGHAT and CDR2 FQNNGV. CDR3 bases: TGTGCCAGCAGCTTAAGTTCAGATAACTATGGCTACACCTTC. As protein: CASSLSSDNYGYTF.

CDR3 residues: CASSYSGSTDTQYF. In nucleotides, the CDR3 is TGTGCCAGCAGCTACAGCGGGAGCACAGATACGCAGTATTTT. The chain uses TRBV7-2 and TRBJ2-3; D possibly corresponds to TRBD2 (6 bases). The CDR3 is made up of 14 amino acids. Trimming took 4 bases from V and 0 from J, leaving 8 bases between them. Germline V gene lookup returns CDR1 SGHTA and CDR2 FQGNSA.

V and J are TRBV6-1 and TRBJ1-5; D is perhaps TRBD1 (5 bases). V lost 1 base, J lost 6 bases, and 10 bases lay in between. CDR1 is MNHNS and CDR2 is SASEGT in the germline V gene. The CDR3 covers 14 residues. The CDR3 DNA reads as TGTGCCAGCAGTGAAGAGGGGCGGATTCAGCCCCAGCATTTT. Its translation is CASSEEGRIQPQHF.